Detailed here is one T cell receptor (beta chain). Germline V lookup: CDR1 SGHTA, CDR2 FQGTGA. V was cut by 5 bases and J by 9 bases, with 14 bases left in between. The CDR3 length is 13 residues. This sample was included in a study of blood T cell repertoires in COVID-19. On the study more broadly: Collection of acute and convalescent COVID-19 samples took place in the United States, Italy and Spain. The analysed material was cDNA or gDNA that came from T cells, B-cell-depleted T cells, or PBMCs.

Authors' data handling: Using reference gene primer amplification, nucleated cell counts were estimated. Libraries were prepared by immunoSEQ multiplex PCR; TCRdb keeps only in-frame clonotypes and omits some of them. The V and J calls and clone size are taken from that table; D and trimming were inferred from the DNA. The table has 26,000 or so clones, approximately 88% seen once; the top ten hold less than 20%. This receptor was taken from a human donor in a cohort sampled during active COVID-19. The sample comprised peripheral blood. The chain combines TRBV7-3 with TRBJ2-1; the D gene is possibly TRBD1 (6 bases). CDR3 sequence: CASSTGTEREQFF. DNA for the CDR3: TGTGCCAGCAGCACAGGGACGGAGCGTGAGCAGTTCTTC. The complete variable domain, with remaining parts taken from reference TRBV7-3 and TRBJ2-1, reads GAGVSQTPSNKVTEKGKYVELRCDPISGHTALYWYRQSLGQGPEFLIYFQGTGAADDSGLPNDRFFAVRPEGSVSTLKIQRTERGDSAVYLCASSTGTEREQFFGPGTRLTVL.